Each of the 7 T cell receptor beta chains below was sequenced from the same sample in a study of prognosis after radiotherapy for stage I lung cancer. Starting from genomic DNA, TCR beta CDR3 was amplified through two-round multiplex PCR. Every TRBV and TRBJ gene had its own specific primer in first-round PCR. One entry per CDR3 protein, called by TCRdb with MiXCR from the multiplex PCR reads. The sample shows around 59,000 distinct CDR3 sequences, roughly 29% of them seen only once. The sample was PBMCs, taken before or after stereotactic body radiation therapy (not recorded which). These receptors originate from a donor at least 50 years old with non-small cell lung cancer.

In the case of this clonotype: This may be a read error: a much more frequent sequence differs by one nucleotide. The chain has TRBV4-2 and TRBJ2-2; 7 bases match TRBD1. This CDR3 spans 16 amino acids. From germline, CDR1 is LGHNA and CDR2 YNFKEQ. The V segment lost 6 bases and the J segment 3 bases; nucleotides outside the gene matches: 10. CDR3 sequence reads: CASRRRSGTDTGELFF. The CDR3 nucleotides are TGTGCCAGCAGACGCCGATCCGGGACAGACACCGGGGAGCTGTTTTTT.

This clonotype has a count of ten or more. The chain has TRBV6-1 and TRBJ1-3, with D possibly TRBD1 on 5 matching bases. The CDR3 has 13 residues. V was pared by 5 bases and J by 4 bases, with 9 bases between. In germline, CDR1 is MNHNS, CDR2 SASEGT. For the CDR3, the DNA is TGTGCCAGCAGTCAGGGTGGAGGAAACACCATATATTTT. Its translation is CASSQGGGNTIYF.

This clonotype was picked up many times. This rearrangement joins TRBV7-2 to TRBJ2-3, with D maybe TRBD1 (6 bases). CDR1 SGHTA and CDR2 FQGNSA come from the germline V gene. The V and J ends lost 1 base and 2 bases respectively, with 10 bases between them. The CDR3 covers 15 residues. The CDR3 DNA is TGTGCCAGCAGCTTAGGTGGGGGCCTCACAGATACGCAGTATTTT. Translating gives CASSLGGGLTDTQYF.

The chain links TRBV5-1 to TRBJ2-1; 9 positions agree with TRBD2. The ends lost 0 bases at V and 8 bases at J; junction bases unmatched: 6. The germline CDR1 and CDR2 sequences are SGHRS and YFSETQ. The CDR3 loop spans 15 amino acids. The CDR3 sequence is CASSLVSGGGDEQFF. In nucleotides, the CDR3 is TGCGCCAGCAGCTTGGTTAGCGGGGGAGGGGATGAGCAGTTCTTC.

This clonotype was counted many times. This chain joins TRBV11-2 and TRBJ2-2; D gene ambiguous. Germline CDR1 SGHAT, CDR2 FQNNGV. CDR3 length: 16 amino acids. V gave up 2 bases and J gave up 1 base, with 11 bases separating them. The DNA for the CDR3 is TGTGCCAGCAGCTTACCCAGTCCGGGGAACACCGGGGAGCTGTTTTTT. Translated: CASSLPSPGNTGELFF.

As for this clonotype: No DNA is shown, since the ends of the CDR3 on it are uncertain; the CDR3 is the one TCRdb lists. V gene TRBV3-1 combines with J gene TRBJ2-7. Germline V gives CDR1 LGHDT, CDR2 YNNKEL (reference sequence). The CDR3 spans 13 amino acids, including both terminal residues. The CDR3 loop reads CASSTSVSAEQYF.

This clonotype showed up many times. The genes are TRBV12-5 and TRBJ2-2, with a tentative D call TRBD2 (5 bases). Trimming stripped 4 bases from V and 0 bases from J, with 6 bases between. Germline CDR1 is LGHNT and CDR2 is FRNRAP. This CDR3 comprises 14 residues. DNA for the CDR3: TGTGCTAGTGGTTCGGGGTCGAACACCGGGGAGCTGTTTTTT. It codes for CASGSGSNTGELFF.